This T cell receptor (beta chain) derives from a study of early T cells in non-severe SARS-CoV-2 infection. TCRdb re-analysed the 5' RACE reads in MiXCR, keeping a single row per CDR3 protein. The sample includes about 69,000 distinct CDR3 sequences, approximately 4.6% of them seen just once. CDR1 and CDR2 (germline): SEHNR, FQNEAQ (reference sequence). The length of the CDR3 is 14 residues. Between the trimmed V and J ends, which lost 1 base and 2 bases, there was a span of 8 bases. Here the sequenced sample was whole blood, taken at baseline. The sequence came from an adult who was a healthcare worker with PCR-confirmed SARS-CoV-2 infection or an uninfected control (not recorded which). The donor label of this sample is uncertain. The chain couples TRBV7-9 to TRBJ2-5, with TRBD1 as a possible D gene (5 bases). The CDR3 coding sequence is TGTGCCAGCAGCTTAGATACAGGTCAAGAGACCCAGTACTTC. It encodes CASSLDTGQETQYF. The full variable domain, with the rest looked up from reference TRBV7-9 and TRBJ2-5, is DTGVSQNPRHKITKRGQNVTFRCDPISEHNRLYWYRQTLGQGPEFLTYFQNEAQLEKSRLLSDRFSAERPKGSFSTLEIQRTEQGDSAMYLCASSLDTGQETQYFGPGTRLLVL.